The TCR beta chain under discussion was sequenced for a study of early T cells in non-severe SARS-CoV-2 infection. Germline-derived CDR1 and CDR2 are SGHRS and YFSETQ. The V and J ends lost 0 bases and 7 bases, in that order; junction bases with no gene match: 6. The CDR3 length is 15 residues. TCRdb analysed the 5' RACE reads with MiXCR anew, one entry per CDR3 protein. The sample has 70,000 or so distinct CDR3 sequences; around 9.1% are singletons. This TCR came from an adult who was a healthcare worker with PCR-confirmed SARS-CoV-2 infection or an uninfected control (not recorded which). This material consisted of whole blood, taken at baseline. The chain employs TRBV5-1 and TRBJ1-4, with TRBD1 matching over 7 bases. The CDR3 protein is CASSLVSGGGEKLFF. CDR3 in DNA: TGCGCCAGCAGCTTGGTTTCAGGGGGAGGTGAAAAACTGTTTTTT.